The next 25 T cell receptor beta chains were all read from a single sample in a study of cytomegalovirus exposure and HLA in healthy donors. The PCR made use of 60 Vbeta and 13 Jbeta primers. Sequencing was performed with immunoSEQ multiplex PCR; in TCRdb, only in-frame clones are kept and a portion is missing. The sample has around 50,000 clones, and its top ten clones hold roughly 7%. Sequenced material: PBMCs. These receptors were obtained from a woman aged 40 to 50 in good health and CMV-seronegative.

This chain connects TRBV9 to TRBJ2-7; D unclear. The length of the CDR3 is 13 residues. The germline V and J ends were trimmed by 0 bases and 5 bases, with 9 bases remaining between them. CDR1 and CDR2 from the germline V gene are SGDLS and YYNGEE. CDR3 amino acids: CASSVAGSNEQYF. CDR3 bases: TGTGCCAGCAGCGTAGCGGGTTCCAACGAGCAGTACTTC.

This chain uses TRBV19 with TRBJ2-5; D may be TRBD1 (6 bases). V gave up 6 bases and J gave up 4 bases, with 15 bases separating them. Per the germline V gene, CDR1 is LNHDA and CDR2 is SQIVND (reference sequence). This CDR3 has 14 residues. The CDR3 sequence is CASRAQGMGETQYF. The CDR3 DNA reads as TGTGCCAGTAGGGCCCAGGGGATGGGAGAGACCCAGTACTTC.

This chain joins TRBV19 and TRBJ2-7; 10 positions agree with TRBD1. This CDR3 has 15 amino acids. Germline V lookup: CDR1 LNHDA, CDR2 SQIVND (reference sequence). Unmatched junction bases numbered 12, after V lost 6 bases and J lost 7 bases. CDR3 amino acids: CASRRQGAMAGEQYF. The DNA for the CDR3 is TGTGCCAGTAGGAGACAGGGGGCCATGGCGGGAGAGCAGTACTTC. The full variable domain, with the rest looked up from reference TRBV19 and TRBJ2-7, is DGGITQSPKYLFRKEGQNVTLSCEQNLNHDAMYWYRQDPGQGLRLIYYSQIVNDFQKGDIAEGYSVSREKKESFPLTVTSAQKNPTAFYLCASRRQGAMAGEQYFGPGTRLTVT.

The CDR3 reads CASSNLGQGGDYGYTF. Here the CDR3 DNA reads TGTGCCAGCAGTAATTTGGGGCAGGGTGGCGACTATGGCTACACCTTC. The V call is TRBV2, the J call TRBJ1-2; D might be TRBD1 (5 bases). From germline, CDR1 is SNHLY and CDR2 FYNNEI. The V end lost 5 bases, the J end lost 3 bases, and 19 bases lay between the germline ends. The CDR3 runs to 16 residues.

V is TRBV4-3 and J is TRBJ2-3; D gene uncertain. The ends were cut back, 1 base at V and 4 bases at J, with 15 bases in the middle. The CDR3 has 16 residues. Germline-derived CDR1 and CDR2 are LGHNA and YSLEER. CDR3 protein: CASSQVATSFADTQYF. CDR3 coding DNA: TGCGCCAGCAGCCAAGTTGCGACTTCATTCGCAGATACGCAGTATTTT.

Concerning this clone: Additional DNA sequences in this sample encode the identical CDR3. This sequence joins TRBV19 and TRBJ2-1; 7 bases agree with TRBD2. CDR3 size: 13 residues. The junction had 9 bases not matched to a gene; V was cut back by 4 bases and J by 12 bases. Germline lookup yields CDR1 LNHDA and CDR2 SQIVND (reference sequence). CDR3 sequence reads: CASSTILAIGQFF. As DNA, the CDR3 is TGTGCCAGTAGTACAATACTAGCGATCGGGCAGTTCTTC.

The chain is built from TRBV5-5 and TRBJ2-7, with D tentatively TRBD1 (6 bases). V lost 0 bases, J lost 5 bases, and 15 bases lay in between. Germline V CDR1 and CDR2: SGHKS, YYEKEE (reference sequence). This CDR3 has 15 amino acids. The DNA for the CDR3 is TGTGCCAGCAGCTTGGCCGACCTACAGGGTAACGAGCAGTACTTC. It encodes CASSLADLQGNEQYF.

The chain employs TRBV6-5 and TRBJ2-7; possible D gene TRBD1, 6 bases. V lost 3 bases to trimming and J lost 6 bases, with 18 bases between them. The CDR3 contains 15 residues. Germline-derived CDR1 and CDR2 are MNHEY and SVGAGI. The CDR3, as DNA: TGTGCCAGCAGTTATTATCACAGGGATACAAGCGAGCAGTACTTC. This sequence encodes CASSYYHRDTSEQYF.

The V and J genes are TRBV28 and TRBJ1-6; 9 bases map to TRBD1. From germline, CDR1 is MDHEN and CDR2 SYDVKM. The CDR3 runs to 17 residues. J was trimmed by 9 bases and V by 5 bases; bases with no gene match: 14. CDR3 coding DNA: TGTGCCAGCAGTCCCATCCCGGGACAGGGCGATGGTTCACCCCTCCACTTT. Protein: CASSPIPGQGDGSPLHF.

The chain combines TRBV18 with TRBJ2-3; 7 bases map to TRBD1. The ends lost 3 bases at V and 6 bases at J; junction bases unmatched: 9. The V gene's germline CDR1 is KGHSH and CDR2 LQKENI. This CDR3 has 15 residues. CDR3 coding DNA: TGTGCCAGCTCACCCGACAGGGTCGAGTTTGATACGCAGTATTTT. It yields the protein CASSPDRVEFDTQYF.

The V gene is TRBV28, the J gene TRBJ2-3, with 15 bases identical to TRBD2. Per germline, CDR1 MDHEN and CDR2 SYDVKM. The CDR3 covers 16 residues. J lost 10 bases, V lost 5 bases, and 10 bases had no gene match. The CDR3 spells CASSPAGTSGRFAQYF. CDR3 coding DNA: TGTGCCAGCAGTCCCGCCGGGACTAGCGGGAGGTTCGCGCAGTATTTT.

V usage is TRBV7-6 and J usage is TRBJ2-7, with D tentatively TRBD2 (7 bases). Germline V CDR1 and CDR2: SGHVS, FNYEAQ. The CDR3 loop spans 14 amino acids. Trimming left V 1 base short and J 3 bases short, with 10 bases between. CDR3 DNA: TGTGCCAGCAGCTTAGGGGGGGGCCTCTACGAGCAGTACTTC. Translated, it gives CASSLGGGLYEQYF. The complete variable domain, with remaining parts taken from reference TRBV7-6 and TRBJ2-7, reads GAGVSQSPRYKVTKRGQDVALRCDPISGHVSLYWYRQALGQGPEFLTYFNYEAQQDKSGLPNDRFSAERPEGSISTLTIQRTEQRDSAMYRCASSLGGGLYEQYFGPGTRLTVT.

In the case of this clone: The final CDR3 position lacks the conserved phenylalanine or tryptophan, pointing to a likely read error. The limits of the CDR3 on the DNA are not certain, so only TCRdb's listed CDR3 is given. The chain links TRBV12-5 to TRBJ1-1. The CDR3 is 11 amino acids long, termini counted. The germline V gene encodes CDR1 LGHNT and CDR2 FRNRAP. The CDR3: CASGLFPEVRV.

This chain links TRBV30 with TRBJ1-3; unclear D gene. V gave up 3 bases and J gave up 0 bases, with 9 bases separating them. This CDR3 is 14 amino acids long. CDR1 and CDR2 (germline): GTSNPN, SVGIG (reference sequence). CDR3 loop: CAWSPQSSGNTIYF. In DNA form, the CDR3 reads TGTGCCTGGAGCCCACAGAGCTCTGGAAACACCATATATTTT.

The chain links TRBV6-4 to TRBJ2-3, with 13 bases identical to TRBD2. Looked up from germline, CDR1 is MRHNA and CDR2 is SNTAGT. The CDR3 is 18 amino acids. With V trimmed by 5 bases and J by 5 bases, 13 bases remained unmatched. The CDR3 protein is CASSPRWTSGSLVDTQYF. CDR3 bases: TGTGCCAGCAGTCCGAGGTGGACTAGCGGGAGCTTGGTAGATACGCAGTATTTT.

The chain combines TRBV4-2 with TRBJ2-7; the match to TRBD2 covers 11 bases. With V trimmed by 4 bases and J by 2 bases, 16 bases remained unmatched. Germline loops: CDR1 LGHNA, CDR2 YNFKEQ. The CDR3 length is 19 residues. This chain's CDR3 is CASSPLGASGRIQTYEQYF. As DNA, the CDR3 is TGTGCCAGCAGCCCCCTGGGGGCTAGCGGGAGGATCCAGACCTACGAGCAGTACTTC.

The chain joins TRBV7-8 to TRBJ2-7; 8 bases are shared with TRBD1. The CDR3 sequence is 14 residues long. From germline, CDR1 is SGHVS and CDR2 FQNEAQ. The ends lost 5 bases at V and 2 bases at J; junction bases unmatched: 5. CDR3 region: CASSVSGGPYEQYF. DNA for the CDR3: TGTGCCAGCAGCGTATCAGGGGGCCCCTACGAGCAGTACTTC.

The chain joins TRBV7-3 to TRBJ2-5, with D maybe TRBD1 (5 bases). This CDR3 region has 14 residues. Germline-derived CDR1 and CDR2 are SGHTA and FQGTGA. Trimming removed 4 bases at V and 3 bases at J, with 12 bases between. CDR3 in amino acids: CASSSRAREETQYF. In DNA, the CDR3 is TGTGCCAGCAGCTCCAGGGCCAGGGAAGAGACCCAGTACTTC.

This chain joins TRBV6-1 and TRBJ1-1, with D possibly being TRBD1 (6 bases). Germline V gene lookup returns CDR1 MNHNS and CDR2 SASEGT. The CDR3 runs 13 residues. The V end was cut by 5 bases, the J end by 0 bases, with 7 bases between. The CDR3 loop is CASSPGVNTEAFF. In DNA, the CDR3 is TGTGCCAGCAGTCCAGGGGTGAACACTGAAGCTTTCTTT.

DNA for the CDR3: TGTGCCAGCAGCCTTTACACTAGCTATACGAACACCGGGGAGCTGTTTTTT. Residues: CASSLYTSYTNTGELFF. The chain has TRBV27 and TRBJ2-2; D is possibly TRBD2 (6 bases). V lost 6 bases and J 0 bases, leaving 17 bases between the germline ends. The CDR3 extends over 17 amino acids. Germline V CDR1 and CDR2: MNHEY, SMNVEV (reference sequence).

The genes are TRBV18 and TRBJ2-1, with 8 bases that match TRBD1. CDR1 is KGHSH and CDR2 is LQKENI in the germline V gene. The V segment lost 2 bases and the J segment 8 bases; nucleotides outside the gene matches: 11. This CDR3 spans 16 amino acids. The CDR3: CASSPNPDRVNDEQFF. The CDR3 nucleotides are TGTGCCAGCTCACCAAATCCGGACAGGGTCAACGATGAGCAGTTCTTC.

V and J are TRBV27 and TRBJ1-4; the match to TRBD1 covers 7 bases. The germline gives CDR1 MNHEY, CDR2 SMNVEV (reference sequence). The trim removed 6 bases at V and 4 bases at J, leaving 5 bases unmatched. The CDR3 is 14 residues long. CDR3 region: CASRPQGINEKLFF. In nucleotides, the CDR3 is TGTGCCAGCAGACCACAGGGGATTAATGAAAAACTGTTTTTT.

The DNA of the CDR3 is TGTGCCTGGAGCCTAGACAGTGATGAAAAACTGTTTTTT. This sequence encodes CAWSLDSDEKLFF. The chain joins TRBV30 to TRBJ1-4; perhaps TRBD1 as D (5 bases). CDR1 is GTSNPN, CDR2 SVGIG, per germline (reference sequence). V shed 3 bases and J shed 6 bases, with 11 bases lying between them. The CDR3 has 13 amino acids. Full variable domain (outside the CDR3, taken from reference TRBV30 and TRBJ1-4): SQTIHQWPATLVQPVGSPLSLECTVEGTSNPNLYWYRQAAGRGLQLLFYSVGIGQISSEVPQNLSASRPQDRQFILSSKKLLLSDSGFYLCAWSLDSDEKLFFGSGTQLSVL.

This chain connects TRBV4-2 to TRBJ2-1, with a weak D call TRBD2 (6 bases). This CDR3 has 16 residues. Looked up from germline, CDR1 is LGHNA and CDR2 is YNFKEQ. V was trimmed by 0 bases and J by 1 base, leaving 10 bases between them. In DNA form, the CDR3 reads TGTGCCAGCAGCCAAGACGAGGCGGGGTCCTACAATGAGCAGTTCTTC. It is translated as CASSQDEAGSYNEQFF.

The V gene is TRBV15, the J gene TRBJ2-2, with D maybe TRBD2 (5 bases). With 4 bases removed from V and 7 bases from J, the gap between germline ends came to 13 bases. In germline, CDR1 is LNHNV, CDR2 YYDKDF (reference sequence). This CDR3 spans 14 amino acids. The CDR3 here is CATSTRVGFGELFF. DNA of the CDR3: TGTGCCACCAGCACGAGGGTTGGGTTCGGGGAGCTGTTTTTT.